The clone carrying this TCR beta chain was seen at least ten times. The CDR3 end lies 3 residues beyond the end of the read and is filled in from the germline J gene. The record originates from a study of T cell clonality in common variable immunodeficiency. Only in-frame clones appear in the TCRdb table, and some are missing; sequencing was by immunoSEQ multiplex PCR. Altogether tens of thousands of clones were found in the sample, and no singletons occur. The V end lost 0 bases, the J end lost 4 bases, and 9 bases lay between the germline ends. CDR3 size: 15 residues. Germline CDR1 reads MGHRA; CDR2 reads YSYEKL.

The sequencing sample was made of peripheral blood mononuclear cells. The chain recombines TRBV4-1 with TRBJ1-4; weak D call: TRBD1 (5 bases). The source is a person aged 18 to 70 in good health. The CDR3 DNA, read in part, is TGCGCCAGCAGCCAAGACGACAGATATAATGAAAAA. Protein sequence: CASSQDDRYNEK. The complete CDR3 reads CASSQDDRYNEKLFF.